Presented here are 16 T cell receptor beta chains from one specimen sequenced in a study of cytomegalovirus exposure and HLA in healthy donors. Primers for the PCR totalled 60 Vbeta and 13 Jbeta. Only in-frame clones appear in the TCRdb table, and some are missing; sequencing was by immunoSEQ multiplex PCR. The sample records about 120,000 clones, roughly 69% being singletons. What was sequenced was PBMCs. The receptor source for this set is a woman aged 40 to 55 in good health and CMV-seropositive.

The rearrangement uses TRBV9 and TRBJ2-2; 11 bases map to TRBD2. V shed 3 bases, J shed 1 base, and the junction held 8 bases outside the gene matches. CDR1 is SGDLS and CDR2 is YYNGEE in the germline V gene. The CDR3 covers 18 residues. The CDR3 reads CASSETSGATRNTGELFF. CDR3 coding DNA: TGTGCCAGCAGCGAGACTAGCGGGGCTACCAGGAACACCGGGGAGCTGTTTTTT.

V usage is TRBV29-1 and J usage is TRBJ2-3, with 14 positions matching TRBD2. V trimming: 4 bases; J trimming: 4 bases; junction bases outside the gene matches: 10. Germline CDR1 is SQVTM and CDR2 is ANQGSEA. This CDR3 region has 17 residues. CDR3 in DNA: TGCAGCGTTGCCACCGGGACTAGCGGGAGTATGGCAGATACGCAGTATTTT. It yields the protein CSVATGTSGSMADTQYF.

The chain carries TRBV6-5 and TRBJ1-5; TRBD1 is a possible D gene (5 bases). The ends were cut back, 7 bases at V and 6 bases at J, with 16 bases in the middle. The CDR3 length is 14 residues. Per the germline V gene, CDR1 is MNHEY and CDR2 is SVGAGI. CDR3 DNA: TGTGCCAGCACTCGTCGGGGGTTTGGTCAGCCCCAGCATTTT. This translates into CASTRRGFGQPQHF.

This clone was observed a few times. This chain joins TRBV7-2 and TRBJ1-2; D perhaps matches TRBD1 (6 bases). The CDR3 is 16 amino acids. The V gene's germline CDR1 is SGHTA and CDR2 FQGNSA. V lost 0 bases and J lost 8, with 19 bases in between. CDR3 region: CASSLAPTGLGGGYTF. The CDR3 DNA is TGTGCCAGCAGCTTAGCCCCGACAGGCTTGGGGGGGGGCTACACCTTC.

The rearrangement links TRBV5-1 to TRBJ1-4; D is undetermined. V shed 4 bases and J shed 3 bases, with 13 bases lying between them. Per the germline V gene, CDR1 is SGHRS and CDR2 is YFSETQ. This CDR3 is built from 15 residues. The CDR3 sequence is CASSQTGDPNEKLFF. The CDR3 DNA is TGCGCCAGCAGCCAAACTGGAGACCCTAATGAAAAACTGTTTTTT. The variable domain in full, with the rest retrieved from reference TRBV5-1 and TRBJ1-4, is KAGVTQTPRYLIKTRGQQVTLSCSPISGHRSVSWYQQTPGQGLQFLFEYFSETQRNKGNFPGRFSGRQFSNSRSEMNVSTLELGDSALYLCASSQTGDPNEKLFFGSGTQLSVL.

V is TRBV27 and J is TRBJ1-2; possible D gene TRBD1, 5 bases. Germline V gives CDR1 MNHEY, CDR2 SMNVEV (reference sequence). This CDR3 spans 13 amino acids. With 4 bases removed from V and 2 bases from J, the gap between germline ends came to 8 bases. The CDR3 sequence is CASSWGRNYGYTF. CDR3 nucleotides: TGTGCCAGCAGTTGGGGCCGGAACTATGGCTACACCTTC.

This clone has more than one count but fewer than ten. The chain has TRBV10-3 and TRBJ1-5; 7 bases match TRBD1. The CDR3 extends over 14 amino acids. V lost 4 bases to trimming and J lost 7 bases; unmatched junction nucleotides: 7. In germline, CDR1 is ENHRY, CDR2 SYGVKD. The CDR3 nucleotides are TGTGCCATCAGTGGGGACAGTTGGGGCCAGCCCCAGCATTTT. Protein: CAISGDSWGQPQHF.

This chain joins TRBV9 and TRBJ2-2, with TRBD1 identical over 8 bases. V gave up 0 bases and J gave up 3 bases; unmatched junction bases: 7. Germline lookup yields CDR1 SGDLS and CDR2 YYNGEE. CDR3 size: 17 residues. The CDR3: CASSVGQGPGDTGELFF. The CDR3 DNA sequence: TGTGCCAGCAGCGTAGGACAGGGGCCCGGTGACACCGGGGAGCTGTTTTTT.

The V gene is TRBV9, the J gene TRBJ2-1, with 10 nucleotides matching TRBD2. Germline values: CDR1 SGDLS, CDR2 YYNGEE. This CDR3 region has 15 residues. V shed 3 bases, J shed 4 bases, and the junction held 4 bases outside the gene matches. For the CDR3, the DNA is TGTGCCAGCAGCGAGGGACTAGCGACATACAATGAGCAGTTCTTC. This gives the protein CASSEGLATYNEQFF.

V usage is TRBV7-3 and J usage is TRBJ2-1; possible D gene TRBD2, 6 bases. Germline loops: CDR1 SGHTA, CDR2 FQGTGA. Trimming cost V 3 bases and J 0 bases, with 12 bases left between them. CDR3 size: 16 residues. The CDR3 spells CASSFLAASSYNEQFF. The CDR3 DNA follows: TGTGCCAGCAGCTTCTTAGCGGCCAGCTCCTACAATGAGCAGTTCTTC.

The chain is built from TRBV6-1 and TRBJ2-7, with 8 nucleotides matching TRBD2. The CDR3 contains 13 residues. J gave up 6 bases and V 5 bases, and 6 bases lay outside the gene matches. CDR1 and CDR2 from the germline V gene are MNHNS and SASEGT. The CDR3 is CASSSSGMPEQYF. The CDR3 region has the DNA TGTGCCAGCAGTAGTAGCGGGATGCCCGAGCAGTACTTC.

This clone was recorded a few times. This sequence joins TRBV6-6 and TRBJ2-7; weak D call: TRBD2 (5 bases). This CDR3 contains 13 residues. Germline loops: CDR1 MNHNY, CDR2 SVGAGI (reference sequence). The V end was cut by 0 bases, the J end by 7 bases, with 10 bases between. The DNA of the CDR3 is TGTGCCAGCAGTTACTCCGGGTCGGGGGAGCAGTACTTC. Protein sequence: CASSYSGSGEQYF.

V gene TRBV7-2 combines with J gene TRBJ2-3, with D unresolved. V was shortened by 1 base and J by 0 bases, with 8 bases between the two germline ends. The CDR3 extends over 15 amino acids. Germline CDR1 SGHTA, CDR2 FQGNSA. CDR3 sequence reads: CASSLESSSTDTQYF. CDR3 nucleotide sequence: TGTGCCAGCAGCTTAGAATCCTCTAGCACAGATACGCAGTATTTT.

The chain employs TRBV6-5 and TRBJ1-1; D might be TRBD1 (5 bases). Trimming shortened V by 2 bases and J by 3 bases, and 13 bases separated the two germline ends. The CDR3 runs 15 residues. The V gene's germline CDR1 is MNHEY and CDR2 SVGAGI. This chain's CDR3 is CASSYKGIVDTEAFF. CDR3 nucleotides: TGTGCCAGCAGTTACAAGGGGATAGTTGACACTGAAGCTTTCTTT.

This sequence joins TRBV19 and TRBJ2-7; the match to TRBD1 covers 11 bases. The CDR3 runs to 17 residues. Germline assignment: CDR1 LNHDA and CDR2 SQIVND (reference sequence). Trimming removed 5 bases from V and 4 bases from J; junction bases left unmatched: 13. The CDR3, as DNA: TGTGCCAGTAGTGCACGAATCGGGGGACAGGGGGTTTACGAGCAGTACTTC. Translating it yields CASSARIGGQGVYEQYF.

The chain couples TRBV5-1 to TRBJ1-1, with D maybe TRBD1 (5 bases). Per the germline V gene, CDR1 is SGHRS and CDR2 is YFSETQ. Trimming removed 1 base at V and 2 bases at J, with 9 bases between. The CDR3 covers 14 residues. CDR3 nucleotides: TGCGCCAGCAGCTTGCCAGGGATTAACACTGAAGCTTTCTTT. Protein: CASSLPGINTEAFF.